The rows below give T cell receptor beta chains drawn from one sample of a study of shared clonotypes between healthy human individuals. Profiled with immunoSEQ multiplex PCR; TCRdb holds only in-frame clones, not every one. Of about 2.3 million clones in the sample, 85% to 95% are singletons; the top ten hold 0.35% to 0.5%. Material: naive CD4+ T cells from PBMCs. All receptors derive from a man younger than 35 in good health. Some clones in this sample may be carry-over from other donors' samples. CDR3s include the opening cysteine and the closing phenylalanine or tryptophan. Each record gives: V gene, D gene, J gene, clone size, CDR3 protein, CDR3 DNA. D genes are given only for firm matches. Where a row states a size, it is once, few, many or the class of an expanded clone; other rows omit it.

V gene: TRBV18; D gene: .; J gene: TRBJ1-2; clone size: .; CDR3 protein: CASSPRDNGGYTF; CDR3 DNA: TGTGCCAGCTCACCACGAGACAACGGTGGCTACACCTTC
V gene: TRBV9; D gene: TRBD2; J gene: TRBJ2-3; clone size: .; CDR3 protein: CASSFLAGVADTQYF; CDR3 DNA: TGTGCCAGCAGCTTTCTAGCGGGAGTGGCAGATACGCAGTATTTT
V gene: TRBV5-4; D gene: .; J gene: TRBJ1-1; clone size: .; CDR3 protein: CASSYPSGTQSEAFF; CDR3 DNA: TGTGCCAGCAGCTATCCCTCAGGGACACAGTCTGAAGCTTTCTTT
V gene: TRBV18; D gene: TRBD2; J gene: TRBJ2-1; clone size: .; CDR3 protein: CASSPSLGTSGSVKNEQFF; CDR3 DNA: TGTGCCAGCTCACCGTCCCTCGGGACTAGCGGGAGTGTAAAAAATGAGCAGTTCTTC
V gene: TRBV7-9; D gene: .; J gene: TRBJ2-7; clone size: .; CDR3 protein: CASSLAPVRSYEQYF; CDR3 DNA: TGTGCCAGCAGCTTAGCGCCGGTCCGATCCTACGAGCAGTACTTC
V gene: TRBV19; D gene: .; J gene: TRBJ1-5; clone size: .; CDR3 protein: CASSMGQGGGNQPQHF; CDR3 DNA: TGTGCCAGTAGTATGGGGCAGGGTGGTGGCAATCAGCCCCAGCATTTT
V gene: TRBV9; D gene: TRBD1; J gene: TRBJ1-2; clone size: .; CDR3 protein: CASSPRGTTGVDYGYTF; CDR3 DNA: TGTGCCAGCAGCCCGAGGGGCACTACAGGGGTTGACTATGGCTACACCTTC
V gene: TRBV28; D gene: .; J gene: TRBJ2-5; clone size: .; CDR3 protein: CASSFFGERETQYF; CDR3 DNA: TGTGCCAGCAGTTTTTTCGGAGAACGAGAGACCCAGTACTTC
V gene: TRBV2; D gene: .; J gene: TRBJ1-5; clone size: .; CDR3 protein: CASSERSTNQPQHF; CDR3 DNA: TGTGCCAGCAGTGAACGGTCAACAAATCAGCCCCAGCATTTT
V gene: TRBV5-1; D gene: TRBD1; J gene: TRBJ2-2; clone size: .; CDR3 protein: CASSSTGANTGELFF; CDR3 DNA: TGCGCCAGCAGCTCCACAGGGGCGAACACCGGGGAGCTGTTTTTT
V gene: TRBV6-1; D gene: .; J gene: TRBJ2-5; clone size: .; CDR3 protein: CASSRGTQETQYF; CDR3 DNA: TGTGCCAGCAGTAGGGGGACTCAAGAGACCCAGTACTTC
V gene: TRBV18; D gene: .; J gene: TRBJ1-3; clone size: .; CDR3 protein: CASSPNGNSGNTIYF; CDR3 DNA: TGTGCCAGCTCACCTAATGGGAACTCTGGAAACACCATATATTTT
V gene: TRBV20-1; D gene: .; J gene: TRBJ2-2; clone size: few; CDR3 protein: CSARDLGELFF; CDR3 DNA: TGCAGTGCTAGAGATCTCGGGGAGCTGTTTTTT
V gene: TRBV6-6; D gene: .; J gene: TRBJ2-5; clone size: .; CDR3 protein: CASSYGSQQETQYF; CDR3 DNA: TGTGCCAGCAGTTACGGGTCTCAGCAAGAGACCCAGTACTTC
V gene: TRBV27; D gene: .; J gene: TRBJ1-6; clone size: .; CDR3 protein: CASSFVGQIHVPDSPLHF; CDR3 DNA: TGTGCCAGCAGTTTCGTCGGACAAATCCATGTTCCGGATTCACCCCTCCACTTT
V gene: TRBV7-9; D gene: TRBD1; J gene: TRBJ2-5; clone size: .; CDR3 protein: CASSRLLTQGAETQYF; CDR3 DNA: TGTGCCAGCAGCCGCCTACTGACACAGGGGGCCGAGACCCAGTACTTC
V gene: TRBV5-1; D gene: .; J gene: TRBJ2-2; clone size: .; CDR3 protein: CASSTGPSGELFF; CDR3 DNA: TGCGCCAGCAGTACAGGGCCGTCCGGGGAGCTGTTTTTT
V gene: TRBV20-1; D gene: .; J gene: TRBJ1-1; clone size: .; CDR3 protein: CSARNREAFF; CDR3 DNA: TGCAGTGCTAGAAATCGAGAAGCTTTCTTT
V gene: TRBV6-5; D gene: .; J gene: TRBJ1-2; clone size: .; CDR3 protein: CASSYLAEASYGYTF; CDR3 DNA: TGTGCCAGCAGTTACTTGGCGGAGGCCTCTTATGGCTACACCTTC
V gene: TRBV28; D gene: TRBD2; J gene: TRBJ2-1; clone size: .; CDR3 protein: CASRVSGSWNEQFF; CDR3 DNA: TGTGCCAGCAGGGTTAGCGGGAGTTGGAATGAGCAGTTCTTC
V gene: TRBV6-6; D gene: .; J gene: TRBJ2-4; clone size: once; CDR3 protein: CASKGEFNARNIQYF; CDR3 DNA: TGTGCCAGCAAGGGAGAATTTAACGCGAGGAACATTCAGTACTTC
V gene: TRBV5-6; D gene: TRBD2; J gene: TRBJ2-5; clone size: .; CDR3 protein: CASSLTAGGTQETQYF; CDR3 DNA: TGTGCCAGCAGCTTAACAGCGGGAGGAACCCAAGAGACCCAGTACTTC
V gene: TRBV7-6; D gene: .; J gene: TRBJ1-1; clone size: .; CDR3 protein: CASSYMVNTEAFF; CDR3 DNA: TGTGCCAGCAGCTATATGGTCAACACTGAAGCTTTCTTT
V gene: TRBV23-1; D gene: TRBD1; J gene: TRBJ1-2; clone size: .; CDR3 protein: CASSLRTGQLSGYTF; CDR3 DNA: TGCGCCAGCAGTCTCCGGACAGGCCAGTTGAGTGGCTACACCTTC
V gene: TRBV7-2; D gene: TRBD2; J gene: TRBJ2-3; clone size: .; CDR3 protein: CASSRPSGRTDTQYF; CDR3 DNA: TGTGCCAGCAGCCGACCTAGCGGTCGCACAGATACGCAGTATTTT
V gene: TRBV19; D gene: .; J gene: TRBJ2-1; clone size: .; CDR3 protein: CASSTPYGLSDEQFF; CDR3 DNA: TGTGCCAGTAGTACCCCCTATGGGCTAAGCGATGAGCAGTTCTTC
V gene: TRBV28; D gene: .; J gene: TRBJ1-2; clone size: .; CDR3 protein: CATRVNYGYTF; CDR3 DNA: TGTGCCACCAGAGTTAACTATGGCTACACCTTC
V gene: TRBV2; D gene: .; J gene: TRBJ1-2; clone size: few; CDR3 protein: CASSEVPLARENYGYTF; CDR3 DNA: TGTGCCAGCAGTGAAGTCCCCCTCGCGAGAGAGAACTATGGCTACACCTTC
V gene: TRBV10-3; D gene: TRBD2; J gene: TRBJ2-7; clone size: .; CDR3 protein: CAIGTSSYEQYF; CDR3 DNA: TGTGCCATAGGGACTAGCAGCTACGAGCAGTACTTC
V gene: TRBV7-3; D gene: .; J gene: TRBJ2-1; clone size: .; CDR3 protein: CASSLDSPSYNEQFF; CDR3 DNA: TGTGCCAGCAGCTTAGATTCTCCCTCCTACAATGAGCAGTTCTTC
V gene: TRBV7-9; D gene: TRBD2; J gene: TRBJ2-5; clone size: once; CDR3 protein: CASSSGLAGAVGTQYF; CDR3 DNA: TGTGCCAGCAGCTCTGGACTAGCGGGAGCCGTTGGGACCCAGTACTTC
V gene: TRBV19; D gene: .; J gene: TRBJ1-5; clone size: .; CDR3 protein: CASSIGRSGNQPQHF; CDR3 DNA: TGTGCCAGTAGTATTGGTCGGAGTGGCAATCAGCCCCAGCATTTT
V gene: TRBV7-6; D gene: .; J gene: TRBJ2-3; clone size: .; CDR3 protein: CASSLDSVGGGTDTQYF; CDR3 DNA: TGTGCCAGCAGCTTGGATTCGGTAGGGGGAGGCACAGATACGCAGTATTTT
V gene: TRBV18; D gene: TRBD2; J gene: TRBJ2-7; clone size: .; CDR3 protein: CASSPPGLAESSYEQYF; CDR3 DNA: TGTGCCAGCTCACCACCGGGACTAGCGGAGAGCTCCTACGAGCAGTACTTC
V gene: TRBV29-1; D gene: TRBD1; J gene: TRBJ1-4; clone size: .; CDR3 protein: CSVEDGQGGVEKLFF; CDR3 DNA: TGCAGCGTTGAAGACGGACAGGGTGGGGTTGAAAAACTGTTTTTT
V gene: TRBV25-1; D gene: .; J gene: TRBJ2-2; clone size: .; CDR3 protein: CASSSRPNTGELFF; CDR3 DNA: TGTGCCAGCAGTAGCAGGCCTAACACCGGGGAGCTGTTTTTT
V gene: TRBV11-3; D gene: TRBD1; J gene: TRBJ2-5; clone size: .; CDR3 protein: CASSSGTGGQETQYF; CDR3 DNA: TGTGCCAGCAGCTCTGGGACAGGGGGCCAAGAGACCCAGTACTTC
V gene: TRBV6-1; D gene: TRBD2; J gene: TRBJ2-3; clone size: .; CDR3 protein: CASGWAGGEDTQYF; CDR3 DNA: TGTGCCAGCGGGTGGGCGGGAGGCGAAGATACGCAGTATTTT
V gene: TRBV27; D gene: .; J gene: TRBJ1-6; clone size: .; CDR3 protein: CASSFGGYNSPLHF; CDR3 DNA: TGTGCCAGCAGTTTCGGGGGTTATAATTCACCCCTCCACTTT
V gene: TRBV28; D gene: .; J gene: TRBJ2-6; clone size: .; CDR3 protein: CASRLGGPGANVLTF; CDR3 DNA: TGTGCCAGCAGACTTGGGGGGCCCGGGGCCAACGTCCTGACTTTC
V gene: TRBV5-1; D gene: .; J gene: TRBJ1-5; clone size: .; CDR3 protein: CASSTGQSNQPQHF; CDR3 DNA: TGCGCCAGCTCCACAGGACAGTCAAATCAGCCCCAGCATTTT
V gene: TRBV6-5; D gene: .; J gene: TRBJ2-5; clone size: .; CDR3 protein: CASSYMRGETQYF; CDR3 DNA: TGTGCCAGCAGTTACATGAGGGGAGAGACCCAGTACTTC
V gene: TRBV2; D gene: TRBD2; J gene: TRBJ2-2; clone size: .; CDR3 protein: CASREIPGLAGVTGELFF; CDR3 DNA: TGTGCCAGCAGAGAAATACCGGGACTAGCGGGAGTAACCGGGGAGCTGTTTTTT
V gene: TRBV15; D gene: .; J gene: TRBJ1-2; clone size: .; CDR3 protein: CATSRGQAKDYTF; CDR3 DNA: TGTGCCACCAGCAGAGGACAGGCCAAAGACTACACCTTC
V gene: TRBV28; D gene: .; J gene: TRBJ2-2; clone size: once; CDR3 protein: CASLLRENTGELFF; CDR3 DNA: TGTGCCAGCCTACTAAGAGAGAACACCGGGGAGCTGTTTTTT
V gene: TRBV19; D gene: .; J gene: TRBJ2-5; clone size: .; CDR3 protein: CASSITIQETQYF; CDR3 DNA: TGTGCCAGTAGTATTACTATTCAAGAGACCCAGTACTTC
V gene: TRBV28; D gene: TRBD1; J gene: TRBJ2-2; clone size: once; CDR3 protein: CAARDRVTGELFF; CDR3 DNA: TGTGCCGCCCGGGACAGGGTCACCGGGGAGCTGTTTTTT
V gene: TRBV6-4; D gene: .; J gene: TRBJ1-1; clone size: .; CDR3 protein: CASSYRHNTEAFF; CDR3 DNA: TGTGCCAGCAGTTATAGACATAACACTGAAGCTTTCTTT
V gene: TRBV19; D gene: .; J gene: TRBJ2-3; clone size: .; CDR3 protein: CASSPTSRTSTDTQYF; CDR3 DNA: TGTGCCAGTAGCCCGACCTCAAGAACTAGCACAGATACGCAGTATTTT
V gene: TRBV4-3; D gene: TRBD1; J gene: TRBJ2-7; clone size: .; CDR3 protein: CASSQRTGGDEQYF; CDR3 DNA: TGCGCCAGCAGCCAACGGACAGGGGGCGACGAGCAGTACTTC
V gene: TRBV7-2; D gene: .; J gene: TRBJ2-7; clone size: .; CDR3 protein: CASISWGGDYEQYF; CDR3 DNA: TGTGCCAGCATCTCTTGGGGCGGGGACTACGAGCAGTACTTC
V gene: TRBV29-1; D gene: TRBD1; J gene: TRBJ1-2; clone size: .; CDR3 protein: CSVWGQGMRGYTF; CDR3 DNA: TGCAGCGTCTGGGGACAGGGGATGCGGGGCTACACCTTC
V gene: TRBV4-2; D gene: .; J gene: TRBJ1-2; clone size: few; CDR3 protein: CASSQGEANYGYTF; CDR3 DNA: TGTGCCAGCAGCCAAGGGGAGGCTAACTATGGCTACACCTTC
V gene: TRBV27; D gene: .; J gene: TRBJ2-7; clone size: .; CDR3 protein: CASSPAGGGDYEQYF; CDR3 DNA: TGTGCCAGCAGCCCCGCCGGAGGGGGGGACTACGAGCAGTACTTC
V gene: TRBV19; D gene: TRBD1; J gene: TRBJ2-1; clone size: .; CDR3 protein: CASRNRGQQFF; CDR3 DNA: TGTGCCAGTAGGAACAGGGGTCAGCAGTTCTTC